Sequencing of this T cell receptor (beta chain) was carried out in a study of T cell responses to AZD1222 COVID-19 vaccine. Germline lookup yields CDR1 LNHDA and CDR2 SQIVND (reference sequence). This CDR3 comprises 16 residues. V was pared by 8 bases and J by 2 bases, with 21 bases between. Pooling was applied to second doses at about 4 or about 12 weeks. TCRdb keeps only in-frame clones here, not all; method: immunoSEQ multiplex PCR. The data contain roughly 75,000 clones, around 86% of them singletons. Study-wide results and limits: Repertoire sampling occurred only after the peak T cell response.

This clone was picked up one time. Its antigen is unidentified. The sequence was obtained from an adult who received the AZD1222 COVID-19 vaccine. Sequencing used peripheral blood, obtained 28 days after the second AZD1222 dose. The V and J genes are TRBV19 and TRBJ1-2; D remains unclear. CDR3 residues: CASSVAGSGSNYGYTF. The CDR3 nucleotides read TGTGCCAGTTCGGTCGCCGGCAGTGGGTCGAACTATGGCTACACCTTC.